This is a list of T cell receptor beta chains from one sample in a study of CD8+ T cells in alopecia areata. Profiling relied on immunoSEQ multiplex PCR, and the TCRdb table lists in-frame clones only, not all of them. The sample consists of roughly 200,000 clones, roughly three fifths of them appearing once. Sequenced material: CD4+ T cells sorted from blood, taken at week 4, from a patient treated with tofacitinib. These receptors originate from a human donor with alopecia areata. Both conserved end residues are part of each CDR3. A D gene is named only where the DNA matches it firmly. Some rows have no size entry. The others give once, few or many, or a class for an expanded clone.

v_call,j_call,d_call,clone_size,cdr3_aa,cdr3_nt
TRBV30,TRBJ2-5,NA,NA,CAWSSSGQGQETQYF,TGTGCCTGGAGTTCCTCCGGGCAGGGACAAGAGACCCAGTACTTC
TRBV9,TRBJ1-2,TRBD1,few,CASSVWTGYGYTF,TGTGCCAGCAGCGTCTGGACAGGGTATGGCTACACCTTC
TRBV6-1,TRBJ2-1,NA,NA,CASTLTNDGNEQFF,TGTGCCAGCACCCTAACCAACGATGGGAATGAGCAGTTCTTC
TRBV19,TRBJ1-5,TRBD1,few,CASRPDRDNQPQHF,TGTGCCAGTAGACCTGACAGGGACAATCAGCCCCAGCATTTT
TRBV30,TRBJ1-3,TRBD1,NA,CAWGTGGLFSGNTIYF,TGTGCCTGGGGGACAGGGGGCCTATTCTCTGGAAACACCATATATTTT
TRBV10-3,TRBJ1-1,TRBD1,NA,CAISVQGARNTEAFF,TGTGCCATCAGCGTACAGGGGGCACGGAACACTGAAGCTTTCTTT
TRBV30,TRBJ2-2,NA,NA,CAWSVPGLTGELFF,TGTGCCTGGAGTGTACCGGGTCTCACCGGGGAGCTGTTTTTT
TRBV18,TRBJ1-6,NA,NA,CASSPPGRDNSPLHF,TGTGCCAGCTCACCACCTGGCAGGGATAACTCACCCCTCCACTTT
TRBV2,TRBJ2-7,NA,NA,CASSDLRPRQYF,TGTGCCAGCAGTGATCTTCGACCCAGGCAGTACTTC
TRBV29-1,TRBJ2-2,NA,few,CSAGERFTGELFF,TGCAGCGCTGGGGAGCGGTTCACCGGGGAGCTGTTTTTT
TRBV18,TRBJ1-2,NA,NA,CASSPSSGYRYGYTF,TGTGCCAGCTCACCATCATCCGGTTACCGCTATGGCTACACCTTC
TRBV19,TRBJ2-4,NA,NA,CASSIRDKEYF,TGTGCCAGTAGTATACGGGACAAGGAGTACTTC
TRBV27,TRBJ1-6,TRBD1,NA,CASSRQGLANSPLHF,TGTGCCAGCAGTCGACAGGGACTCGCGAATTCACCCCTCCACTTT
TRBV30,TRBJ1-4,NA,NA,CAWSLDGGEKLFF,TGTGCCTGGAGTCTGGACGGTGGGGAAAAACTGTTTTTT
TRBV9,TRBJ2-5,TRBD2,once,CASSVQRGNQETQYF,TGTGCCAGCAGCGTTCAGCGGGGGAACCAAGAGACCCAGTACTTC
TRBV7-8,TRBJ2-1,NA,NA,CASSLLGNSYNEQFF,TGTGCCAGCAGCTTACTGGGCAACTCCTACAATGAGCAGTTCTTC
TRBV7-9,TRBJ2-2,TRBD1,few,CASSLDRDTGELFF,TGTGCCAGCAGCTTGGACAGGGACACCGGGGAGCTGTTTTTT
TRBV7-9,TRBJ2-7,NA,NA,CASSWGHAGTAYEQYF,TGTGCCAGCAGCTGGGGTCATGCAGGGACGGCCTACGAGCAGTACTTC
TRBV10-3,TRBJ2-2,TRBD2,NA,CAISELLAGANGELFF,TGTGCCATCAGTGAGCTCCTAGCGGGGGCTAACGGGGAGCTGTTTTTT
TRBV27,TRBJ2-2,NA,NA,CASGDPGQNTGELFF,TGTGCCAGCGGGGATCCGGGACAGAACACCGGGGAGCTGTTTTTT
TRBV2,TRBJ2-5,NA,few,CASRYQETQYF,TGTGCCAGCAGGTACCAAGAGACCCAGTACTTC
TRBV30,TRBJ1-1,TRBD1,NA,CAWRNRGGTTAFF,TGTGCCTGGAGAAACAGGGGGGGCACTACGGCTTTCTTT
TRBV5-4,TRBJ1-6,NA,NA,CASSLVQTNSPLHF,TGTGCCAGCAGCTTGGTCCAGACAAATTCACCCCTCCACTTT
TRBV30,TRBJ2-7,TRBD1,NA,CAWQHVRLEGLGRQGAYEQYF,TGTGCCTGGCAACACGTCCGCCTGGAGGGCTTAGGAAGACAGGGGGCCTACGAGCAGTACTTC
TRBV30,TRBJ1-2,NA,NA,CAWSAGPPGYTF,TGTGCCTGGAGTGCGGGCCCGCCTGGCTACACCTTC
TRBV7-8,TRBJ1-2,NA,NA,CASSLESGMGGYTF,TGTGCCAGCAGCTTAGAGTCTGGGATGGGTGGCTACACCTTC
TRBV14,TRBJ2-5,NA,NA,CASSRSRGAFQETQYF,TGTGCCAGCAGCCGGTCCCGGGGGGCCTTCCAAGAGACCCAGTACTTC
TRBV5-6,TRBJ1-1,NA,NA,CASSFQGVNTEAFF,TGTGCCAGCAGCTTTCAGGGAGTGAACACTGAAGCTTTCTTT
TRBV7-2,TRBJ2-1,TRBD1,NA,CASSLVGDRGRDEQFF,TGTGCCAGCAGCTTAGTTGGGGACAGGGGCAGGGATGAGCAGTTCTTC
TRBV7-9,TRBJ1-6,NA,NA,CASSLGNYNSPLHF,TGTGCCAGCAGCTTAGGAAACTATAATTCACCCCTCCACTTT
TRBV6-6,TRBJ2-2,NA,NA,CASGRVSSGTGELFF,TGTGCCAGCGGGAGAGTTTCAAGCGGCACCGGGGAGCTGTTTTTT
TRBV29-1,TRBJ2-5,NA,NA,CSVDNRFGTQYF,TGCAGCGTTGATAACCGCTTTGGGACCCAGTACTTC
TRBV30,TRBJ2-4,NA,few,CAWGHISAADIQYF,TGTGCCTGGGGACACATATCCGCGGCGGACATTCAGTACTTC
TRBV5-1,TRBJ1-6,TRBD1,few,CASSKSTGDNSPLHF,TGCGCCAGCAGCAAATCGACAGGGGATAATTCACCCCTCCACTTT
TRBV29-1,TRBJ2-3,TRBD2,once,CSVEWGQRGAGDTQYF,TGCAGCGTTGAATGGGGCCAGCGGGGGGCCGGGGATACGCAGTATTTT
TRBV15,TRBJ2-1,NA,NA,CATSREGARYNEQFF,TGTGCCACCAGCAGAGAGGGGGCCCGGTACAATGAGCAGTTCTTC
TRBV7-9,TRBJ2-7,NA,NA,CASSLVDGGSSYEQYF,TGTGCCAGCAGCTTAGTAGACGGGGGATCTTCCTACGAGCAGTACTTC
TRBV11-2,TRBJ2-3,TRBD2,few,CASSLSGADTQYF,TGTGCCAGCAGCTTGAGCGGGGCAGATACGCAGTATTTT
TRBV30,TRBJ2-3,TRBD2,NA,CAWTNGRGGSDTQYF,TGTGCCTGGACCAATGGGCGGGGGGGCTCAGATACGCAGTATTTT
TRBV4-2,TRBJ1-5,NA,NA,CAPLIQTNQPQHF,TGTGCCCCACTAATCCAGACCAATCAGCCCCAGCATTTT
TRBV30,TRBJ1-5,TRBD1,NA,CAWSVHRGSQPQHF,TGTGCCTGGAGTGTACACAGGGGAAGTCAGCCCCAGCATTTT
TRBV5-4,TRBJ2-1,TRBD1,NA,CASYEGAESYNEQFF,TGTGCCAGCTACGAGGGGGCGGAGTCCTACAATGAGCAGTTCTTC
TRBV2,TRBJ1-2,NA,NA,CASRRGAYGYTF,TGTGCCAGCAGGCGAGGGGCCTATGGCTACACCTTC
TRBV29-1,TRBJ2-1,NA,NA,CSVEGPLSYNEQFF,TGCAGCGTTGAGGGGCCGCTATCCTACAATGAGCAGTTCTTC
TRBV4-1,TRBJ1-1,NA,NA,CASSQDGVNTEAFF,TGCGCCAGCAGCCAAGACGGAGTGAACACTGAAGCTTTCTTT
TRBV2,TRBJ2-2,NA,NA,CASSERENTGELFF,TGTGCCAGCAGTGAAAGGGAGAACACCGGGGAGCTGTTTTTT
TRBV5-6,TRBJ2-1,NA,NA,CASSFEGISYNEQFF,TGTGCCAGCAGCTTCGAGGGAATCTCCTACAATGAGCAGTTCTTC
TRBV30,TRBJ1-4,NA,NA,CAWKAPATNEKLFF,TGTGCCTGGAAAGCACCTGCAACTAATGAAAAACTGTTTTTT
TRBV5-6,TRBJ1-1,NA,few,CASSSYRADTEAFF,TGTGCCAGCAGCTCGTACAGGGCTGACACTGAAGCTTTCTTT
TRBV11-2,TRBJ1-4,NA,NA,CASSLDRFGGRNEKLFF,TGTGCCAGCAGCTTAGATCGTTTCGGGGGGCGTAATGAAAAACTGTTTTTT
TRBV7-6,TRBJ2-5,TRBD1,NA,CASSLATGTGHETQYF,TGTGCCAGCAGCTTAGCAACCGGGACAGGGCACGAGACCCAGTACTTC
TRBV29-1,TRBJ2-6,NA,NA,CSFTASGANVLTF,TGCAGCTTCACGGCCTCTGGGGCCAACGTCCTGACTTTC
TRBV4-2,TRBJ1-2,TRBD1,NA,CASRPRDSGGYTF,TGTGCCAGCAGACCCCGGGACAGCGGAGGCTACACCTTC
TRBV11-2,TRBJ1-2,NA,few,CASSSRASDYGYTF,TGTGCCAGCAGCTCCAGGGCCTCCGACTATGGCTACACCTTC
TRBV6-5,TRBJ1-5,TRBD1,NA,CASSYPMDRGNQPQHF,TGTGCCAGCAGTTACCCTATGGACAGGGGAAATCAGCCCCAGCATTTT
TRBV7-2,TRBJ2-1,TRBD2,NA,CASSSRLAGAPNEQFF,TGTGCCAGCAGCTCCCGACTAGCGGGGGCGCCCAATGAGCAGTTCTTC
TRBV27,TRBJ2-3,TRBD2,NA,CASRGEGYPDTQYF,TGTGCCAGCAGGGGGGAGGGATACCCAGATACGCAGTATTTT
TRBV7-9,TRBJ2-1,NA,few,CASSLKTREDEQFF,TGTGCCAGCAGCTTAAAGACAAGGGAGGATGAGCAGTTCTTC
TRBV30,TRBJ2-3,NA,NA,CAWSTTVADTQYF,TGTGCCTGGAGTACCACGGTGGCAGATACGCAGTATTTT